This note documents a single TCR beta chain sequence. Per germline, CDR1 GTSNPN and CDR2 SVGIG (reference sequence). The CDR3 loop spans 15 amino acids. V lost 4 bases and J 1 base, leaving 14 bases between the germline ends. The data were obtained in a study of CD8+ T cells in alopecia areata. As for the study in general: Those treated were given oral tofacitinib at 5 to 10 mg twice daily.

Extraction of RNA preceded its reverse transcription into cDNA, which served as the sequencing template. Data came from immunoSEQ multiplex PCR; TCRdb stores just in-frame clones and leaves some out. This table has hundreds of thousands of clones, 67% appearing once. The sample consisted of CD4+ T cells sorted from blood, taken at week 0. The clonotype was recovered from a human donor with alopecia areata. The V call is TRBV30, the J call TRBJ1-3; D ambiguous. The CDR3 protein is CAWIDPIKSGNTIYF. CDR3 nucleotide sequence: TGTGCCTGGATAGACCCGATAAAATCTGGAAACACCATATATTTT.